Listed below are T cell receptor beta chains from one sample, sequenced in a study of human T cells and chemical hapten exposure. TCRdb ran MiXCR on the RACE reads and lists one entry per CDR3 protein. Of 49,000 or so distinct CDR3 sequences listed, about 4.5% are singletons. Sequenced sample: whole blood. These receptors all come from a human donor in good health. Some clones in this sample may be carry-over from other donors' samples. CDR3s include the opening cysteine and the closing phenylalanine or tryptophan. A D gene is named only where the DNA matches it firmly. Clone size is stated in some rows and not others, as once, few, many or a class when expanded.

DNA	CDR3	D	V	J	size
TGTGCCAGCAGCCCGGGACAGGGGACCGGGGAGCTGTTTTTT	CASSPGQGTGELFF	TRBD1	TRBV3-1	TRBJ2-2	NA
TGTGCCAGCAGTTTATGGGGACTAGCGGGAGGACCCGGGGAGCTGTTTTTT	CASSLWGLAGGPGELFF	TRBD2	TRBV28	TRBJ2-2	many
TGCGCCAGCAGCCCGGCCTCGACTACTCCTACCTACGAGCAGTACTTC	CASSPASTTPTYEQYF	NA	TRBV4-1	TRBJ2-7	many
TGTGCCAGCAGGCCTTTTCTAGCGGGCCCGCGTTTTGATACGCAGTATTTT	CASRPFLAGPRFDTQYF	TRBD2	TRBV28	TRBJ2-3	many
TGTGCCAGCAGCTCACAGGGGAGCGCCAATCAGCCCCAGCATTTT	CASSSQGSANQPQHF	TRBD1	TRBV7-2	TRBJ1-5	many
TGTGCCAGCTCACCCGGACAGGGAGGAGATGGCTACACCTTC	CASSPGQGGDGYTF	TRBD1	TRBV18	TRBJ1-2	many
TGCGCCAGCAGCCAAGGATCAGCAAAGGGGACTCCCCGCAACATTCAGTACTTC	CASSQGSAKGTPRNIQYF	NA	TRBV4-1	TRBJ2-4	many
TGTGCCAGTAGTCCAAGAGGGGGCAGGAGCTCCTACGAGCAGTACTTC	CASSPRGGRSSYEQYF	TRBD1	TRBV19	TRBJ2-7	few
TGTGCCAGCAGCCGAACCCAGGGTAACAATGAAAAACTGTTTTTT	CASSRTQGNNEKLFF	NA	TRBV14	TRBJ1-4	many
TGCGCCAGCAGCCAGGGGATTATTTGGGAGCAGTTCTTC	CASSQGIIWEQFF	NA	TRBV4-1	TRBJ2-1	NA
TGTGCCAGCAGCTTAGTGTATCGGGAGCAGGGGAACTATGGCTACACCTTC	CASSLVYREQGNYGYTF	NA	TRBV11-2	TRBJ1-2	few
TGTGCCAGCAGCTTGGCTATGGGTCAGTGGGACGCTTTCTTT	CASSLAMGQWDAFF	NA	TRBV5-6	TRBJ1-1	NA
TGTGCCAGCAGGGGACAGAACGAGAACACTGAAGCTTTCTTT	CASRGQNENTEAFF	TRBD1	TRBV2	TRBJ1-1	many
TGCGCCAGCAGCTCTGCAGGGGGCGGCACTGAAGCTTTCTTT	CASSSAGGGTEAFF	TRBD1	TRBV5-1	TRBJ1-1	few
TGTGCCAGCAGCTTAGAAGGGCTCGGGGAGCTGTTTTTT	CASSLEGLGELFF	NA	TRBV11-3	TRBJ2-2	many
TGCAGCGTTGAAGAATTCCGGACAGGGGAAGCAGATACGCAGTATTTT	CSVEEFRTGEADTQYF	TRBD1	TRBV29-1	TRBJ2-3	many
TGTGCCAGCTCACGGACAGGGAGCACAGATACGCAGTATTTT	CASSRTGSTDTQYF	TRBD1	TRBV18	TRBJ2-3	many
TGTGCCAGCTCACCTTGGGCCCGAGGGGGTGAAAAACTGTTTTTT	CASSPWARGGEKLFF	NA	TRBV18	TRBJ1-4	few
TGCAGTGCTAGACGCCTAGGGGCGGGAGGGCCGGAGGGATACGAGCAGTACTTC	CSARRLGAGGPEGYEQYF	TRBD2	TRBV20-1	TRBJ2-7	NA
TGTGCCAGCACACTAGCGGGAGGTGGGAACACCGGGGAGCTGTTTTTT	CASTLAGGGNTGELFF	TRBD2	TRBV28	TRBJ2-2	few
TGTGCCAGCAGCTTGGCCAGTCTAACCTCTAGCACAGATACGCAGTATTTT	CASSLASLTSSTDTQYF	NA	TRBV5-4	TRBJ2-3	few
TGCAGTGTATATAGCGGGGGAAACACCGGGGAGCTGTTTTTT	CSVYSGGNTGELFF	TRBD2	TRBV20-1	TRBJ2-2	many
TGTGCCAGCAGGCTACCATTTCGCGAGGATGAGCAGTTCTTC	CASRLPFREDEQFF	NA	TRBV28	TRBJ2-1	many
TGCAGCGTTGACCCCATCACAGATACGCAGTATTTT	CSVDPITDTQYF	NA	TRBV29-1	TRBJ2-3	many
TGCAGTGCTAGAGTGGGTCAGGCAGGCAGCACAGATACGCAGTATTTT	CSARVGQAGSTDTQYF	NA	TRBV20-1	TRBJ2-3	few
TGTGCCAGCAGCCTGAACGTGGGTATGGAGAACTATGGCTACACCTTC	CASSLNVGMENYGYTF	NA	TRBV5-6	TRBJ1-2	few
TGTGCCAGCAGTTTAGCGGGAGTCGGCCTAAACAATGAGCAGTTCTTC	CASSLAGVGLNNEQFF	NA	TRBV12-3/TRBV12-4	TRBJ2-1	many
TGCGCCAGCAGCTTGGCCCGGACTAGCTATGAGCAGTTCTTC	CASSLARTSYEQFF	TRBD2	TRBV5-1	TRBJ2-1	many
TGTGCCAGCGGCCGGGACTCTGGGGTCGAGCAGTACTTC	CASGRDSGVEQYF	NA	TRBV2	TRBJ2-7	few
TGTGCCAGCAGTTACGGGGACAGGGGGCCCCAGTTCTTC	CASSYGDRGPQFF	TRBD1	TRBV6-5	TRBJ2-1	many
TGTGCCAGCAGCTTAGCGGCAGGGGGCAATACTGAAGCTTTCTTT	CASSLAAGGNTEAFF	TRBD1	TRBV7-2	TRBJ1-1	many
TGTGCCAGCAGTTCCGATGTGGGAGGGCCCAACGAGCAGTACTTC	CASSSDVGGPNEQYF	TRBD2	TRBV12-3/TRBV12-4	TRBJ2-7	many
TGTGCCAGCAGATCGACGGGACAGGGGATCGCAACTAATGAAAAACTGTTTTTT	CASRSTGQGIATNEKLFF	TRBD1	TRBV7-9	TRBJ1-4	many
TGTGCCAGCAGCTCGGATAACGGGGGGGGATCAGATACGCAGTATTTT	CASSSDNGGGSDTQYF	TRBD2	TRBV11-2	TRBJ2-3	many
TGTGCCAGCAGTCGAACAGGGGGCGCAAAATATGGCTACACCTTC	CASSRTGGAKYGYTF	TRBD1	TRBV12-3/TRBV12-4	TRBJ1-2	many
TGTGCCAGCAGCCGTCCGAGTATCTTTGGGGCCAACGTCCTGACTTTC	CASSRPSIFGANVLTF	NA	TRBV7-3	TRBJ2-6	few
TGTGCCAGCAGTCCTAGCGGTACCTACAATGAGCAGTTCTTC	CASSPSGTYNEQFF	TRBD2	TRBV27	TRBJ2-1	NA
TGTGCCAGCAGCTTAGGGACCAATCAGCCCCAGCATTTT	CASSLGTNQPQHF	NA	TRBV11-2	TRBJ1-5	few
TGCAGCGTCTTCAGAAACACCGGGGAGCTGTTTTTT	CSVFRNTGELFF	NA	TRBV29-1	TRBJ2-2	many
TGCGCCAGCAGTGACAGGACAGGGAGAAGGGATGGCTACACCTTC	CASSDRTGRRDGYTF	TRBD1	TRBV10-2	TRBJ1-2	many
TGTGCCAGCAGTTTATTCCAGGGCCCTAAAACTGAAGCTTTCTTT	CASSLFQGPKTEAFF	NA	TRBV27	TRBJ1-1	many
TGTGCCAGCAGTATCGAGCAGTTCTTC	CASSIEQFF	NA	TRBV21-1	TRBJ2-1	NA
TGCGCCAGCAGCCAAGATGAAGGGGCAGATACGCAGTATTTT	CASSQDEGADTQYF	NA	TRBV4-1	TRBJ2-3	few
TGTGCCAGCAGGCCAAAAGGACCGTGGACCTCCTACAATGAGCAGTTCTTC	CASRPKGPWTSYNEQFF	NA	TRBV6-1	TRBJ2-1	many
TGTGCCAGCAGTTTACTACCGGGACTAGCCCTACCGGGCGAAGATACGCAGTATTTT	CASSLLPGLALPGEDTQYF	TRBD2	TRBV27	TRBJ2-3	many
TGTGCCAGCAGCTACAGGGGTGTGGGACAGCCCCAGCATTTT	CASSYRGVGQPQHF	TRBD1	TRBV28	TRBJ1-5	many
TGCAGCGGCTCTTCGGGGGCGACTAATGAAAAACTGTTTTTT	CSGSSGATNEKLFF	NA	TRBV29-1	TRBJ1-4	many